This T cell receptor (beta chain) was profiled in a study of Graves' ophthalmopathy and Graves' hyperthyroidism. This clonotype showed up many times. The antigen remains unidentified. This CDR3 comprises 16 residues. Germline V gene sequence: CDR1 SGHTA, CDR2 FQGNSA. The V gene end was trimmed by 4 bases and the J gene end by 9 bases; junction bases not matched to a gene: 8. Study outcomes and limitations: Researchers report that a 13-signature model separated ophthalmopathy from stable hyperthyroidism, posting about 88% sensitivity and roughly 83% specificity.

RNA transcripts served as template for amplifying TCR beta CDR3 sequences. HTBI-primed first-round RT-PCR preceded second-round multiplex PCR. TCRdb passed the multiplex PCR reads through MiXCR, listing each CDR3 protein once. In the table there are some 370,000 distinct CDR3 sequences, about 17% of which are singletons. V gene TRBV7-2 combines with J gene TRBJ2-4, with 14 bases lining up with TRBD2. The clonotype originates from an adult woman with stable Graves' hyperthyroidism. The sequenced sample consisted of peripheral blood. CDR3: CASSSPTSGRVGIQYF. The CDR3 nucleotides read TGTGCCAGCAGCTCTCCGACTAGCGGGAGGGTTGGCATTCAGTACTTC. The full variable domain, its missing parts supplied by reference TRBV7-2 and TRBJ2-4, is GAGVSQSPSNKVTEKGKDVELRCDPISGHTALYWYRQSLGQGLEFLIYFQGNSAPDKSGLPSDRFSAERTGGSVSTLTIQRTQQEDSAVYLCASSSPTSGRVGIQYFGAGTRLSVL.